The rows below give T cell receptor beta chains drawn from one sample of a study of cytomegalovirus exposure and HLA in healthy donors. The table came from immunoSEQ multiplex PCR; TCRdb's copy has only in-frame clones and leaves some out. The sample holds almost 200,000 clones, roughly 79% seen once. The sequenced sample consisted of PBMCs. The receptors here all came from a man younger than 40 in good health and CMV-seronegative. Both conserved end residues are part of each CDR3. The D gene is left open where the match is weak. Part of the rows lack a size; the others show once, few, many or a class for expanded clones.

v_call	d_call	j_call	clone_size	cdr3_aa	cdr3_nt
TRBV29-1	.	TRBJ2-7	few	CSVDSDTTLEQYF	TGCAGCGTTGATTCGGACACGACGCTCGAGCAGTACTTC
TRBV10-3	TRBD1	TRBJ2-7	.	CATLSQGKSYEQYF	TGTGCCACCCTATCACAGGGGAAGTCCTACGAGCAGTACTTC
TRBV2	TRBD1	TRBJ2-3	.	CASGPRDRGFTDTQYF	TGTGCCAGCGGGCCTAGGGACAGGGGATTCACAGATACGCAGTATTTT
TRBV29-1	.	TRBJ1-1	.	CSGSVARMNTEAFF	TGCAGCGGGAGTGTAGCTAGGATGAACACTGAAGCTTTCTTT
TRBV7-9	TRBD2	TRBJ2-7	few	CASSPGTSGSYEQYF	TGTGCCAGCAGCCCCGGGACTAGCGGTTCCTACGAGCAGTACTTC
TRBV29-1	TRBD1	TRBJ1-1	.	CSGWDSYQNGAFF	TGCAGCGGATGGGACAGCTACCAGAATGGAGCTTTCTTT
TRBV5-1	.	TRBJ2-7	.	CASSSLVGLGDEQYF	TGCGCCAGCAGCTCGTTAGTGGGACTGGGCGACGAGCAGTACTTC
TRBV5-1	TRBD2	TRBJ2-7	.	CASSLTQGTSALNGKYF	TGCGCCAGCAGCTTGACCCAAGGGACTAGCGCCCTAAACGGGAAGTACTTC
TRBV2	TRBD1	TRBJ2-7	.	CASSEEDRGDEQYF	TGTGCCAGCAGTGAGGAGGACAGGGGAGACGAGCAGTACTTC
TRBV30	TRBD1	TRBJ1-5	.	CAWSDRGSNQPQHF	TGTGCCTGGAGTGACAGGGGATCAAATCAGCCCCAGCATTTT
TRBV2	.	TRBJ1-5	.	CASSSRSGSNQPQHF	TGTGCCAGCAGTAGTCGCTCGGGGAGCAATCAGCCCCAGCATTTT
TRBV7-9	.	TRBJ1-1	.	CSSSRQSGTEAFF	TGTTCCAGCAGCCGACAGAGTGGCACTGAAGCTTTCTTT
TRBV5-6	TRBD1	TRBJ1-4	.	CAGSQGADEKLFF	TGTGCCGGATCCCAGGGGGCGGACGAAAAACTGTTTTTT
TRBV5-6	TRBD2	TRBJ2-5	.	CTSSLFQTSGEETQYF	TGTACCAGCAGCTTGTTCCAGACTAGCGGGGAAGAGACCCAGTACTTC
TRBV7-9	TRBD1	TRBJ2-7	.	CASSLDRAGYEQYF	TGTGCCAGCAGCTTGGACAGGGCAGGCTACGAGCAGTACTTC
TRBV27	TRBD1	TRBJ1-1	.	CASSRTRRQGMNTEAFF	TGTGCCAGCAGTCGTACCCGGAGACAGGGTATGAACACTGAAGCTTTCTTT
TRBV19	TRBD1	TRBJ2-7	.	CASRDRGSYEQYF	TGTGCCAGCCGGGACAGGGGTTCCTACGAGCAGTACTTC
TRBV29-1	TRBD2	TRBJ2-1	.	CSVDSLAGSSYNEQFF	TGCAGCGTTGATTCCCTAGCGGGTAGCTCCTACAATGAGCAGTTCTTC
TRBV5-1	TRBD1	TRBJ1-2	.	CASSLGTGLDYGYTF	TGCGCCAGCAGCTTGGGGACAGGGTTGGACTATGGCTACACCTTC
TRBV5-1	TRBD1	TRBJ2-7	.	CASSLGTGTYEQYF	TGCGCCAGCAGCTTGGGGACAGGCACTTACGAGCAGTACTTC
TRBV25-1	TRBD1	TRBJ2-7	.	CASSGWTGGTSSYEQYF	TGTGCCAGCAGTGGGTGGACAGGGGGCACCAGCTCCTACGAGCAGTACTTC
TRBV30	TRBD2	TRBJ2-7	.	CAWKVSREGFEQYF	TGTGCCTGGAAAGTTTCGCGGGAGGGTTTCGAGCAGTACTTC
TRBV25-1	.	TRBJ2-7	once	CASRIRRQDPPYEQYF	TGTGCCAGCAGGATAAGAAGACAGGATCCTCCCTACGAGCAGTACTTC
TRBV29-1	.	TRBJ1-5	once	CSVKGTNSNQPQHF	TGCAGCGTGAAGGGGACTAATAGCAATCAGCCCCAGCATTTT
TRBV10-1	TRBD1	TRBJ2-5	.	CASSDGQGLFETQYF	TGCGCCAGCAGTGATGGACAGGGTTTGTTCGAGACCCAGTACTTC
TRBV5-6	.	TRBJ2-2	.	CASSFSSGELFF	TGTGCCAGCAGTTTTAGTAGCGGGGAGCTGTTTTTT
TRBV7-9	TRBD2	TRBJ2-1	.	CASSWGGLADSYNEQFF	TGTGCCAGCAGCTGGGGGGGACTAGCGGACTCCTACAATGAGCAGTTCTTC
TRBV9	TRBD2	TRBJ2-7	.	CASSVEAGAVYEQYF	TGTGCCAGCAGCGTAGAGGCGGGAGCGGTTTACGAGCAGTACTTC
TRBV5-1	.	TRBJ2-5	.	CASSLVQAQETQYF	TGCGCCAGCAGCTTGGTTCAGGCCCAAGAGACCCAGTACTTC
TRBV19	TRBD2	TRBJ2-1	.	CASTPSGSGINEQFF	TGTGCCAGTACCCCGAGCGGGAGCGGTATAAATGAGCAGTTCTTC
TRBV19	TRBD2	TRBJ2-5	.	CASSTASGSFETQYF	TGTGCCAGTAGCACGGCTAGCGGGAGTTTCGAGACCCAGTACTTC
TRBV10-2	.	TRBJ2-7	.	CASRRGGFAYEQYF	TGCGCCAGCAGGCGTGGAGGGTTTGCCTACGAGCAGTACTTC
TRBV6-4	.	TRBJ1-1	.	CASSRDRGMNTEAFF	TGTGCCAGCAGCCGAGACCGGGGGATGAACACTGAAGCTTTCTTT
TRBV9	TRBD2	TRBJ2-7	.	CASSPLAGGPHEQYF	TGTGCCAGCAGCCCCTTAGCGGGAGGGCCTCACGAGCAGTACTTC
TRBV28	TRBD1	TRBJ1-1	.	CASSWDRLNTEAFF	TGTGCCAGCAGTTGGGACAGGTTGAACACTGAAGCTTTCTTT
TRBV10-1	.	TRBJ2-3	.	CASSSEGLTDTQYF	TGCGCCAGCAGTTCGGAGGGGCTGACAGATACGCAGTATTTT
TRBV7-3	.	TRBJ2-3	.	CASSLLGAHPGDTQYF	TGTGCCAGCAGCTTATTAGGCGCCCATCCGGGTGATACGCAGTATTTT
TRBV18	TRBD1	TRBJ1-1	.	CASSPRQGEGTEAFF	TGTGCCAGCTCACCCCGACAGGGTGAAGGCACTGAAGCTTTCTTT
TRBV5-5	.	TRBJ1-1	.	CASSLVQYTEAFF	TGTGCCAGCAGCTTGGTACAGTACACTGAAGCTTTCTTT
TRBV5-4	TRBD1	TRBJ2-1	.	CASSFPGGSYNEQFF	TGTGCCAGCAGCTTTCCAGGGGGCTCCTACAATGAGCAGTTCTTC
TRBV4-2	TRBD1	TRBJ1-4	.	CASSRGDSSNEKLFF	TGTGCCAGCAGCCGCGGGGACAGCAGTAATGAAAAACTGTTTTTT
TRBV30	.	TRBJ2-3	.	CAFEPGFGTDTQYF	TGTGCCTTTGAACCGGGATTTGGCACAGATACGCAGTATTTT
TRBV5-1	.	TRBJ2-7	.	CASSAGLSVVYEQYF	TGCGCCAGCAGCGCGGGACTTTCGGTAGTGTACGAGCAGTACTTC
TRBV30	.	TRBJ1-1	few	CAWGEMGLFRNTEAFF	TGTGCCTGGGGCGAAATGGGACTCTTCAGGAACACTGAAGCTTTCTTT
TRBV6-6	TRBD1	TRBJ1-2	.	CASSLTGAPNYGYTF	TGTGCCAGCAGCCTGACAGGGGCGCCCAACTATGGCTACACCTTC
TRBV4-1	.	TRBJ2-3	.	CASSARSSIAATDTQYF	TGCGCCAGCAGCGCAAGATCTAGTATAGCGGCCACAGATACGCAGTATTTT
TRBV27	TRBD2	TRBJ2-2	.	CASSLSARGRGTGELFF	TGTGCCAGCAGTTTATCAGCCCGCGGGAGGGGAACCGGGGAGCTGTTTTTT
TRBV19	.	TRBJ1-1	.	CASRTVWNTEAFF	TGTGCCAGCCGGACAGTTTGGAACACTGAAGCTTTCTTT
TRBV6-5	.	TRBJ2-1	once	CASSYPGTYNEQFF	TGTGCCAGCAGTTACCCCGGGACCTACAATGAGCAGTTCTTC
TRBV2	.	TRBJ1-1	few	CASRGLDTEAFF	TGTGCCAGCAGGGGGCTTGACACTGAAGCTTTCTTT
TRBV4-2	.	TRBJ1-3	.	CASSQVRRGNSGNTIYF	TGTGCCAGCAGCCAAGTACGGCGGGGAAACTCTGGAAACACCATATATTTT
TRBV27	.	TRBJ2-7	.	CASSLSGTFTYEQYF	TGTGCCAGCAGTTTATCGGGGACATTCACCTACGAGCAGTACTTC
TRBV7-2	TRBD2	TRBJ2-2	.	CASSKGLAGVTGELFF	TGTGCCAGCAGCAAGGGACTAGCGGGAGTCACCGGGGAGCTGTTTTTT